A selection of T cell receptor beta chains follows, all from one sample in a study of blood T cell repertoires in COVID-19. Produced via immunoSEQ multiplex PCR; TCRdb's table is partial and in-frame only. This sample yields 250,000 to 300,000 clones, of which approximately 86% are seen a single time; over 10% belongs to the top ten. The material sequenced was peripheral blood. These receptors were collected from an older woman with COVID-19, enrolled during active disease. CDR3s include the opening cysteine and the closing phenylalanine or tryptophan. Each record gives: clone size, J gene, D gene, V gene, CDR3 DNA, CDR3 protein. A D gene is named only where the DNA matches it firmly. Clone size, where shown, is once, few, many, or a class for clones that have expanded.

>.|TRBJ2-7|.|TRBV9
TGTGCCAGCAGCAAGGAGACGGGAAACACCTACGAGCAGTACTTC
CASSKETGNTYEQYF
>once|TRBJ1-5|.|TRBV2
TGTGCCAGCAGTGAAGTTAGGACAGAGCATCAGCCCCAGCATTTT
CASSEVRTEHQPQHF
>.|TRBJ1-2|.|TRBV2
TGTGCCCGGGGGGGCCGGATCCCTTATGGCTACACCTTC
CARGGRIPYGYTF
>once|TRBJ1-4|TRBD1|TRBV2
TGTGCCAGCAGCGGACAGGGGGAGAATGAAAAACTGTTTTTT
CASSGQGENEKLFF
>.|TRBJ1-2|.|TRBV3-1/TRBV3-2
TGTGCCAGCGGCGCTACAGGGTTGTATGGCTACACCTTC
CASGATGLYGYTF
>once|TRBJ1-6|TRBD1|TRBV6-5
TGTGCCAGCAGCCTAGACAGGGTGTATTCACCCCTCCACTTT
CASSLDRVYSPLHF
>.|TRBJ1-5|TRBD1|TRBV2
TGTGCCAGCAGTGGGGGGACAGGCCCAAATCAGCCCCAGCATTTT
CASSGGTGPNQPQHF
>.|TRBJ2-1|TRBD1|TRBV7-6
TGTGCCAGCAGCGCGGGACAGGGGGCCCTCAATGAGCAGTTCTTC
CASSAGQGALNEQFF
>.|TRBJ1-1|.|TRBV4-3
TGCGCCAGCAGCCCGGGGGGAGGAACTGAAGCTTTCTTT
CASSPGGGTEAFF
>.|TRBJ1-2|TRBD1|TRBV4-2
TGTGCCAGCAGGCGTGGGACAGGGGGCGAAAACTATGGCTACACCTTC
CASRRGTGGENYGYTF
>once|TRBJ1-5|.|TRBV4-2
TGTGCCAGCAGCCAAGAAGCGGGTAAGCCCCAGCATTTT
CASSQEAGKPQHF
>.|TRBJ2-7|.|TRBV28
TGTGCCAGCAGTCTTCAGGGGATCGAGCAGTACTTC
CASSLQGIEQYF
>.|TRBJ1-4|.|TRBV2
TGTGCCAGCAGGTATCCCAAGACAGACCGAAATGAAAAACTGTTTTTT
CASRYPKTDRNEKLFF
>.|TRBJ1-3|TRBD1|TRBV19
TGTGCCAGTAGTTCTCCGGGACAGGCCCTATATTTT
CASSSPGQALYF
>.|TRBJ1-3|.|TRBV29-1
TGCAGCGTTGAGTCCGGGATCTCTGGAAACACCATATATTTT
CSVESGISGNTIYF
>.|TRBJ2-1|.|TRBV11-2
TGTGCCAGCAGCTTAGAACCGGGGAAGTCCTACAATGAGCAGTTCTTC
CASSLEPGKSYNEQFF
>.|TRBJ2-7|TRBD1|TRBV30
TGTGCCTGGTCCACAGGGGGCCTCTCCTACGAGCAGTACTTC
CAWSTGGLSYEQYF
>once|TRBJ2-7|TRBD2|TRBV7-2
TGTGCCAGCAGCCTCGGGACTAGCGGGGGGATTCAGTACTTC
CASSLGTSGGIQYF
>.|TRBJ2-7|.|TRBV9
TGTGCCAGCAGCGTACAGGGGGGCTCCTACGAGCAGTACTTC
CASSVQGGSYEQYF
>.|TRBJ2-1|TRBD1|TRBV6-2/TRBV6-3
TGTGCCAGCAGCCGCTCAGGGGGCGGCTACAATGAGCAGTTCTTC
CASSRSGGGYNEQFF
>.|TRBJ2-5|.|TRBV7-2
TGTGCCAGCAGCCCGCCCTCTGGAGGGGGCCTCAAGACCCAGTACTTC
CASSPPSGGGLKTQYF
>.|TRBJ2-1|TRBD2|TRBV7-3
TGTGCCAGCAGCGCCCCGGGCGTTAGCGGGAACAATGAGCAGTTCTTC
CASSAPGVSGNNEQFF
>.|TRBJ1-1|.|TRBV14
TGTGCCAGCAGCCAAGATGTTGGACTTGAAGCTTTCTTT
CASSQDVGLEAFF
>.|TRBJ1-1|.|TRBV7-2
TGTGCCAGCAGCTTAGTGACCGGGGGCACTGAAGCTTTCTTT
CASSLVTGGTEAFF
>.|TRBJ1-2|TRBD1|TRBV5-4
TGTGCCAGCAGCCCCGACAGGGACCCTTACTATGGCTACACCTTC
CASSPDRDPYYGYTF
>.|TRBJ1-5|TRBD1|TRBV4-2
TGTGCCAGCAGCCAAGAGCGGGACAGGGGACGTAATCAGCCCCAGCATTTT
CASSQERDRGRNQPQHF
>.|TRBJ1-6|TRBD1|TRBV28
TGTGCCAGCAGCCTTACGCCAGGGGGTAGTAATTCACCCCTCCACTTT
CASSLTPGGSNSPLHF
>.|TRBJ2-1|.|TRBV24-1
TGTGCCACCAGTGACCCCAGGTCGGGGGATTACAATGAGCAGTTCTTC
CATSDPRSGDYNEQFF
>.|TRBJ1-2|.|TRBV6-1
TGTGCCAGCAGTGAAACCGGGTCCTATGGCTACACCTTC
CASSETGSYGYTF
>.|TRBJ1-2|TRBD1|TRBV24-1
TGTGCCACCAGTGACTCCTCTAGACAGGGCGACTATGGCTACACCTTC
CATSDSSRQGDYGYTF
>.|TRBJ2-7|.|TRBV3-1/TRBV3-2
TGTGCCAGCAGCCAAGGAACAGGGCTCCACGAGCAGTACTTC
CASSQGTGLHEQYF
>.|TRBJ2-3|.|TRBV12-3/TRBV12-4
TGTGCCAGCAGTTCCTCTAGCACAGATACGCAGTATTTT
CASSSSSTDTQYF
>.|TRBJ2-1|.|TRBV5-1
TGCGCCAGCAGCTTCCCCCGGGACTACAATGAGCAGTTCTTC
CASSFPRDYNEQFF
>.|TRBJ2-5|.|TRBV7-9
TGTGCCAGCAGCTTAGTTCCCAATCCTGAGACACTAGAGACCCAGTACTTC
CASSLVPNPETLETQYF
>.|TRBJ2-2|TRBD1|TRBV4-1
TGCGCCAGCAGCCAGCTACTGGGACAGGGGGCGGAAGGAGGGGAGCTGTTTTTT
CASSQLLGQGAEGGELFF
>.|TRBJ1-1|TRBD1|TRBV6-5
TGTGCCAGCAAAAGACAGGGGCTGAACACTGAAGCTTTCTTT
CASKRQGLNTEAFF
>.|TRBJ2-7|.|TRBV28
TGTGCCAGCAGTTTATTTGGCGGGGGCCCCTACGAGCAGTACTTC
CASSLFGGGPYEQYF
>few|TRBJ1-2|TRBD1|TRBV5-4
TGTGCCAGCAGCCGGACAGGGGACTATGGCTACACCTTC
CASSRTGDYGYTF
>.|TRBJ1-5|TRBD1|TRBV6-1
TGTGCCAGCAGTGTGGGACAGCAATATAGCAATCAGCCCCAGCATTTT
CASSVGQQYSNQPQHF
>.|TRBJ1-2|TRBD1|TRBV28
TGTGCCAGCAGTTCCCTGGGACAGATCTATGGCTACACCTTC
CASSSLGQIYGYTF
>few|TRBJ2-1|TRBD1|TRBV7-2
TGTGCCAGCAGCTTAGTGGGACAGGGGGCGTGGAATGAGCAGTTCTTC
CASSLVGQGAWNEQFF
>.|TRBJ2-5|TRBD2|TRBV4-3
TGCGCCAGCAGCCAAGTAGGGGGACTAGCGGGAAAAGAGACCCAGTACTTC
CASSQVGGLAGKETQYF
>.|TRBJ2-7|.|TRBV18
TGTGCCAGCTCAAGGGGCATGTACGAGCAGTACTTC
CASSRGMYEQYF
>.|TRBJ1-6|TRBD1|TRBV19
TGTGCCAGTAGCCGGGGACAGGGTAATTCACCCCTCCACTTT
CASSRGQGNSPLHF
>.|TRBJ2-3|TRBD1|TRBV18
TGTGCCAGCTCACCTATCGGACAGGCTAGCACAGATACGCAGTATTTT
CASSPIGQASTDTQYF
>once|TRBJ2-4|TRBD1|TRBV27
TGTGCCAGCAGTTTAGGACAGGGGCAAGCCAAAAACATTCAGTACTTC
CASSLGQGQAKNIQYF
>few|TRBJ2-7|TRBD2|TRBV12-5
TGTGCTAGTGGCCCTGGACTAGCGGGGGGGGTCTACGAGCAGTACTTC
CASGPGLAGGVYEQYF
>.|TRBJ1-2|.|TRBV18
TGTGCCAGCTCTACAACCTATGGCTACACCTTC
CASSTTYGYTF
>.|TRBJ2-5|TRBD2|TRBV7-7
TGTGCCAGCAGCTTAGGGGCTAGCGGGGGAGAGACCCAGTACTTC
CASSLGASGGETQYF
>.|TRBJ1-1|.|TRBV6-2/TRBV6-3
TGTGCCAGCAGTTCCCTTATCAGGGGAGGGTCTGAAGCTTTCTTT
CASSSLIRGGSEAFF